This is a list of T cell receptor beta chains from one sample in a study of blood T cell repertoires in COVID-19. Profiled with immunoSEQ multiplex PCR; TCRdb holds only in-frame clones, not every one. The top ten hold more than 3.5% of the sample, which has a few hundred thousand clones, around nine tenths seen once. The material sequenced was PBMCs or T cells enriched from blood (not recorded which). The receptors here all came from a woman aged 30 to 39 who had recovered from COVID-19. Each CDR3 is given with its conserved first and last residue. The D gene is left open where the match is weak. Clone size, where shown, is once, few, many, or a class for clones that have expanded.

clone_size v_call d_call cdr3_aa
. TRBV18 . CASSPEVTEAFF
. TRBV19 . CASSNREVELFF
few TRBV5-4 . CASSPWGSAGITDTQYF
once TRBV4-2 . CASSQALGGTGELFF
. TRBV19 . CASTGSGATNEKLFF
. TRBV28 TRBD1 CASSFPGQLSQPQHF
. TRBV30 TRBD2 CAWSPSGTYEQYF
. TRBV12-5 TRBD1 CASGLSPDRVRETQYF
. TRBV7-9 . CASSLVSGVSDTQYF
. TRBV28 TRBD1 CASRGQGEGGELFF
. TRBV5-6 TRBD1 CASSVGGGRFRDTEAFF
. TRBV5-4 . CASSLGQGTNQPQHF
. TRBV7-8 . CASSLGGVYTEAFF
. TRBV15 . CATSREGGEKLFF
. TRBV27 . CASSMKAAFTGNTIYF
. TRBV9 TRBD1 CASSPQPDRVFNSPLHF
. TRBV7-9 . CASSFRDTVGGTEAFF
. TRBV6-5 . CASSTGWYEQYF
. TRBV7-2 . CASSWRGEKTGELFF
. TRBV12-3/TRBV12-4 . CASNLGTSEQYF
. TRBV2 . CARGLRNTEAFF
. TRBV4-3 TRBD1 CASSQDTGVGRGTRGYTF
. TRBV27 . CASSRGEVGGYTF
. TRBV10-3 . CAISETGGNEKLFF
. TRBV13 . CASSLGKSYRVSYEQYF
. TRBV30 TRBD1 CAWTGGSNTEAFF
. TRBV27 . CASSFADSFLVPDTQYF
many TRBV27 . CASSLSQGWRDEQFF
. TRBV20-1 . CSARGVEGYTF
. TRBV3-1/TRBV3-2 . CASRQGPTTTDTQYF
. TRBV5-1 TRBD2 CASTFRTSGSSYNEQFF
. TRBV30 TRBD2 CAWSRPTSGTIPHEQFF
. TRBV4-2 TRBD2 CASSQEAGGSYEQYF
. TRBV11-2 TRBD2 CASSLETSGRGQFF
. TRBV27 . CASRRLGGANTEAFF
few TRBV15 . CATSRDAGLYEQYF
. TRBV7-2 . CASSLGGPAFNEQFF
. TRBV4-3 . CASSPRTPMNTEAFF
. TRBV4-3 TRBD2 CASSQERTSGSYEQYF
. TRBV27 . CASSPPRSSSYNEQFF
once TRBV19 TRBD2 CATSTGTSNTGELFF
once TRBV19 . CAALGTLNTEAFF
. TRBV5-4 . CASSLEDSSGGVFF
. TRBV3-1/TRBV3-2 TRBD1 CASSQGDRLNTEAFF
. TRBV2 TRBD1 CASTPLTGDRTQYF
few TRBV20-1 . CSADDRTEAFF
. TRBV28 . CASSPPTGLRNTEAFF
. TRBV7-3 TRBD1 CASSPWGTDNSPLHF
. TRBV28 . CASSSIRDSPSNYGYTF